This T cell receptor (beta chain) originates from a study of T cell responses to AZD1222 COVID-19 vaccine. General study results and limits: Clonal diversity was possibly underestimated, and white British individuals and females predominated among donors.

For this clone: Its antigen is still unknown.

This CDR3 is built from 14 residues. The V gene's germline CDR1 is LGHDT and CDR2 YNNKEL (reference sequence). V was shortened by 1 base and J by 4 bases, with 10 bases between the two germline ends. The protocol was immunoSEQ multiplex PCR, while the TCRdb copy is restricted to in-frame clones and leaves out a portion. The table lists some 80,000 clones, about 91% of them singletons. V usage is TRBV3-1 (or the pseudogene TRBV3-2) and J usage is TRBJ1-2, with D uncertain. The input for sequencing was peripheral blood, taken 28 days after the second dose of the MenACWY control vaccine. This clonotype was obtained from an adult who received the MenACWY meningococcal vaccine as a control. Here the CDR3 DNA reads TGTGCCAGCAGCCAAGGGGCCAGTTTCTATGGCTACACCTTC. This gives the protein CASSQGASFYGYTF.